What follows are 9 T cell receptor beta chains derived from one specimen sequenced in a study of Graves' ophthalmopathy and Graves' hyperthyroidism. Amplification of TCR beta CDR3 regions used RNA transcripts. RT-PCR was first run with HTBI primers, then multiplex PCR in a second round. TCRdb reanalysed the multiplex PCR reads using MiXCR and keeps one entry per CDR3 protein. Among 300,000 or so distinct CDR3 sequences listed, 15% to 20% were seen once. Sequenced: peripheral blood. The receptor set was obtained from an adult man with Graves' ophthalmopathy.

In this sample, this clonotype turned up many times. The chain carries TRBV11-2 and TRBJ2-5; tentatively, D is TRBD2 (7 bases). This CDR3 is 15 amino acids long. Trimming took 1 base from V and 5 from J, leaving 14 bases between them. CDR1 is SGHAT, CDR2 FQNNGV, per germline. CDR3 in DNA: TGTGCCAGCAGCTTAGTGCGGGGGAGGGGGGAGACCCAGTACTTC. Its protein product is CASSLVRGRGETQYF.

This clonotype appeared many times. The gene calls are TRBV11-2 and TRBJ1-2; possible D gene TRBD1, 5 bases. Germline V gene data show CDR1 as SGHAT and CDR2 as FQNNGV. V gave up 3 bases and J gave up 1 base, with 15 bases separating them. CDR3 length equals 16 residues. As DNA, the CDR3 is TGTGCCAGCAGCTTTGGGGGTGTGAGGGGTAACTATGGCTACACCTTC. Its translation is CASSFGGVRGNYGYTF.

This clonotype has ten or more counts. The chain joins TRBV30 to TRBJ2-7; 9 bases align to TRBD1. The trim removed 2 bases at V and 5 bases at J, leaving 10 bases unmatched. Germline CDR1 is GTSNPN and CDR2 is SVGIG (reference sequence). The CDR3 is 15 residues long. The CDR3 sequence: CAWSPSGTGRNEQYF. CDR3 DNA: TGTGCCTGGAGTCCTTCCGGGACAGGGCGGAACGAGCAGTACTTC.

The sample holds many counts of this clonotype. The genes are TRBV10-3 and TRBJ2-2; 10 bases fit TRBD1. The ends lost 4 bases at V and 6 bases at J; junction bases unmatched: 5. CDR1 is ENHRY and CDR2 is SYGVKD in the germline V gene. The CDR3 has 15 residues. The CDR3: CAISALDRGAGELFF. The CDR3 bases are TGTGCCATCAGTGCTTTGGACAGGGGGGCCGGGGAGCTGTTTTTT.

This clonotype was seen many times. CDR3 protein: CASSLGPPKGDTIYF. In DNA, the CDR3 is TGCGCCAGCAGCCTCGGACCGCCCAAGGGAGACACCATATATTTT. The genes are TRBV5-1 and TRBJ1-3, with D hard to call. Deletions cut 4 bases from V and 8 bases from J, with 19 bases between. Germline V CDR1 and CDR2: SGHRS, YFSETQ. The CDR3 runs 15 residues. Based on the CDR3 plus reference TRBV5-1 and TRBJ1-3, the full variable domain is KAGVTQTPRYLIKTRGQQVTLSCSPISGHRSVSWYQQTPGQGLQFLFEYFSETQRNKGNFPGRFSGRQFSNSRSEMNVSTLELGDSALYLCASSLGPPKGDTIYFGEGSWLTVV.

This clonotype has at least ten counts. V and J are TRBV7-9 and TRBJ1-1; 8 bases line up with TRBD1. The CDR3 is 14 amino acids. Unmatched junction bases numbered 8, after V lost 0 bases and J lost 11 bases. Germline loops: CDR1 SEHNR, CDR2 FQNEAQ (reference sequence). The CDR3 sequence: CASSLASYQGAAFF. CDR3 DNA sequence: TGTGCCAGCAGCTTAGCCTCCTACCAGGGGGCCGCTTTCTTT.

The chain carries TRBV19 and TRBJ2-7, with a possible D match to TRBD2 (6 bases). V was trimmed by 6 bases and J by 6 bases, leaving 9 bases between them. Germline loops: CDR1 LNHDA, CDR2 SQIVND (reference sequence). The CDR3 loop spans 11 amino acids. CDR3 coding DNA: TGTGCCAGTAGAGGAGGGGTCGAGCAGTACTTC. It translates to CASRGGVEQYF.

This clonotype was detected many times. The V gene is TRBV4-2, the J gene TRBJ2-2, with 7 bases aligning to TRBD2. In germline, CDR1 is LGHNA, CDR2 YNFKEQ. Trimming took 4 bases from V and 2 from J; bases not matched to a gene: 7. The CDR3 has 16 residues. CDR3 DNA: TGTGCCAGCAGCCCAGATCTAGCGGCAAACACCGGGGAGCTGTTTTTT. This translates into CASSPDLAANTGELFF.

With regard to this clonotype: A much larger clonotype is one base distant, so this may be a read error. The CDR3 sequence: CANSPVKDSNQPQHF. The CDR3 DNA sequence: TGTGCCAACAGTCCCGTTAAGGATAGCAATCAGCCCCAGCATTTT. This chain connects TRBV10-3 to TRBJ1-5; the D is unclear. This CDR3 contains 15 residues. In germline, CDR1 is ENHRY, CDR2 SYGVKD.